The rows below give T cell receptor beta chains drawn from one sample of a study of cytotoxic CD8 clonotypes in ibrutinib-treated CLL. Libraries were prepared by immunoSEQ multiplex PCR; TCRdb keeps only in-frame clonotypes and omits some of them. Of more than 150,000 clones listed, around three quarters are singletons. Here the sequenced sample was PBMCs, taken after 24 months of ibrutinib treatment. These receptors all come from a human donor with chronic lymphocytic leukemia. The CDR3 runs from the conserved cysteine through the conserved F or W. D genes are given only for firm matches. Size is omitted from some rows. Given values are once, few, many or a class for expanded clones.

V: TRBV9
J: TRBJ2-3
size: .
D: .
DNA: TGTGCCAGCAGCGTAGACGGGGTTACTTTCACAGATACGCAGTATTTT
CDR3: CASSVDGVTFTDTQYF

V: TRBV5-4
J: TRBJ1-2
size: .
D: TRBD1
DNA: TGTGCCAGCAGCGTCGACAGGGAAAACGGCTACACCTTC
CDR3: CASSVDRENGYTF

V: TRBV7-9
J: TRBJ2-1
size: once
D: .
DNA: TGTGCCAGCAGCTTAGACTTTAGGAGGAGGAAACGAAATGAGCAGTTCTTC
CDR3: CASSLDFRRRKRNEQFF

V: TRBV30
J: TRBJ1-5
size: .
D: TRBD1
DNA: TGTGCCTGGAGTTTGGGACAGACCAATCAGCCCCAGCATTTT
CDR3: CAWSLGQTNQPQHF

V: TRBV27
J: TRBJ2-1
size: .
D: TRBD1
DNA: TGTGCCAGCGCCCATCAGGGGGCGGGTGAGCAGTTCTTC
CDR3: CASAHQGAGEQFF

V: TRBV28
J: TRBJ2-1
size: .
D: TRBD1
DNA: TGTGCCAGCAGTTTCGTTATCGGGACAGGGGTGGACAATGAGCAGTTCTTC
CDR3: CASSFVIGTGVDNEQFF

V: TRBV29-1
J: TRBJ2-1
size: .
D: .
DNA: TGCAGCTCGGGTCTGCAAGGGCCGAGTGCCGAGCAGTTCTTC
CDR3: CSSGLQGPSAEQFF

V: TRBV29-1
J: TRBJ1-1
size: once
D: .
DNA: TGCAGCGTGGGGGGCAGGCCGGGGACTGAAGCTTTCTTT
CDR3: CSVGGRPGTEAFF

V: TRBV5-1
J: TRBJ2-2
size: .
D: .
DNA: TGCGCCAGCAGCTTGGCTACAGCCAAGAACACCGGGGAGCTGTTTTTT
CDR3: CASSLATAKNTGELFF

V: TRBV5-1
J: TRBJ2-5
size: .
D: .
DNA: TGCGCCAGCAGCTTGGCATTCCAAGAGACCCAGTACTTC
CDR3: CASSLAFQETQYF

V: TRBV9
J: TRBJ2-1
size: .
D: .
DNA: TGTGCCAGCAGCGTAGGCGGTGAGCAGTTCTTC
CDR3: CASSVGGEQFF

V: TRBV5-4
J: TRBJ2-2
size: few
D: .
DNA: TGTGCCAGCAGCTTGTTATCCGCGAACACCGGGGAGCTGTTTTTT
CDR3: CASSLLSANTGELFF

V: TRBV28
J: TRBJ1-2
size: .
D: TRBD1
DNA: TGTGCCACCCAACGGGGGACAGGAGCCTATGGCTACACCTTC
CDR3: CATQRGTGAYGYTF